This T cell receptor beta chain was observed in a study of cytomegalovirus exposure and HLA in healthy donors. Overall study context: As released early, the data held about 85 million unique TCRs from HLA-typed donors.

This CDR3 is 18 amino acids long. V lost 4 bases and J 5 bases, leaving 27 bases between the germline ends. Germline-derived CDR1 and CDR2 are SGDLS and YYNGEE. The PCR used 60 Vbeta and 13 Jbeta primers. Profiled with immunoSEQ multiplex PCR; TCRdb holds only in-frame clones, not every one. The data contain 130,000 to 150,000 clones, around four fifths of them singletons. Study outcomes and limitations: Most subjects had HLA-A and HLA-B alleles reportedly predicted accurately by TCR beta sequences.

As for this clone: What it recognizes is unknown.

Sequenced: PBMCs. This clonotype originated in a boy aged 2-15 years in good health and CMV-seronegative. The chain recombines TRBV9 with TRBJ1-1; perhaps TRBD1 as D (6 bases). CDR3 residues: CASSQLHRAPYSETEAFF. The DNA for the CDR3 is TGTGCCAGCAGCCAATTACACAGGGCACCTTATTCAGAGACTGAAGCTTTCTTT.